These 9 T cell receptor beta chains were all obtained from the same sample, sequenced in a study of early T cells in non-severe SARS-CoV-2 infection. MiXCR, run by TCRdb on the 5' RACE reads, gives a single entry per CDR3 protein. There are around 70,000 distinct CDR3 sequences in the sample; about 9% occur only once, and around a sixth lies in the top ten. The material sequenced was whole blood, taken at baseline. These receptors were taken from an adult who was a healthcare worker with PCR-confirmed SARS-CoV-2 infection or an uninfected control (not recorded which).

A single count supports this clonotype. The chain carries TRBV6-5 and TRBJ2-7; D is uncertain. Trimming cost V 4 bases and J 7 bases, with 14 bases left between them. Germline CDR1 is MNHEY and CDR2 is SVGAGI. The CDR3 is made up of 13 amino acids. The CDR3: CASSFLGSKEQYF. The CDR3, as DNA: TGTGCCAGCAGTTTTCTGGGGTCGAAAGAGCAGTACTTC.

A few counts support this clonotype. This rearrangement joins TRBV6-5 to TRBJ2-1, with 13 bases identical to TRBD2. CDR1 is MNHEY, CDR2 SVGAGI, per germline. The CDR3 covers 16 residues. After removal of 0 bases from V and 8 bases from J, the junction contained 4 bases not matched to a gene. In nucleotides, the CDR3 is TGTGCCAGCAGTTACTCGAGGACTAGCGGGAGTTATGAGCAGTTCTTC. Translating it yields CASSYSRTSGSYEQFF.

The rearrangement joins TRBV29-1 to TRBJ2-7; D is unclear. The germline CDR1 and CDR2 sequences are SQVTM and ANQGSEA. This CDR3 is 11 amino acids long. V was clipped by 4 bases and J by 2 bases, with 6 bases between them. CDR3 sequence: CSVGVAYEQYF. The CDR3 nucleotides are TGCAGCGTTGGCGTCGCCTACGAGCAGTACTTC.

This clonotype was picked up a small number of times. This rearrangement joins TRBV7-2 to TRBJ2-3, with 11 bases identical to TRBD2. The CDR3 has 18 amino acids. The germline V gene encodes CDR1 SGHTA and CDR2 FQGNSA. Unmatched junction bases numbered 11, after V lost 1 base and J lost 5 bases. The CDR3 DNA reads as TGTGCCAGCAGCTTAGGGGACACTAGCGGGAGATGGGTAGATACGCAGTATTTT. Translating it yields CASSLGDTSGRWVDTQYF.

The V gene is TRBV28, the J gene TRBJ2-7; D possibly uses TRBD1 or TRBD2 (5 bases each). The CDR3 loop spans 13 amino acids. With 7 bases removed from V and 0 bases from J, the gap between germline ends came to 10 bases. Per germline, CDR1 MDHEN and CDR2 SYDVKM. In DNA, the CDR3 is TGTGCCAGCACAAAGGGGAGCTCCTACGAGCAGTACTTC. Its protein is CASTKGSSYEQYF. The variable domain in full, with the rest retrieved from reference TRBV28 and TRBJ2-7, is DVKVTQSSRYLVKRTGEKVFLECVQDMDHENMFWYRQDPGLGLRLIYFSYDVKMKEKGDIPEGYSVSREKKERFSLILESASTNQTSMYLCASTKGSSYEQYFGPGTRLTVT.

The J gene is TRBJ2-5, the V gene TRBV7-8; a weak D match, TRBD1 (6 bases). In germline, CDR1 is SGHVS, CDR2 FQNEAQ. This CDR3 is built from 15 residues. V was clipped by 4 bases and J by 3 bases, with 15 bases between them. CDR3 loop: CASSSGRTAEETQYF. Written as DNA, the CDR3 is TGTGCCAGCAGCTCCGGAAGGACAGCCGAAGAGACCCAGTACTTC.

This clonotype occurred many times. CDR3 sequence: CASSLGGLAGLRQYF. CDR3 in DNA: TGTGCCAGCAGCTTAGGAGGACTAGCGGGATTAAGGCAGTACTTC. The chain couples TRBV7-6 to TRBJ2-7, with 12 nucleotides matching TRBD2. This CDR3 is 15 amino acids long. J gave up 9 bases and V 1 base, and 7 bases lay outside the gene matches. Germline V gene sequence: CDR1 SGHVS, CDR2 FNYEAQ.

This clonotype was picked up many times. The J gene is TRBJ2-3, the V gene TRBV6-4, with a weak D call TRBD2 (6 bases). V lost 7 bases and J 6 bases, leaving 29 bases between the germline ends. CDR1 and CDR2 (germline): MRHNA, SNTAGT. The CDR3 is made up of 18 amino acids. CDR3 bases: TGTGCCAGCAATCCTCCGGCCTGTCTAGCGTCAAGACGGGATACGCAGTATTTT. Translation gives CASNPPACLASRRDTQYF.

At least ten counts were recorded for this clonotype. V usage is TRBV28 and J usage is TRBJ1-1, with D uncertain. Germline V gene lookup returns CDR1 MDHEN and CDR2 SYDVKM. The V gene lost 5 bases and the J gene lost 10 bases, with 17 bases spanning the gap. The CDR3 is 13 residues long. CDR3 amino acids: CASSPNSHTGAFF. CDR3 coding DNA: TGTGCCAGCAGTCCCAACAGTCATACGGGAGCTTTCTTT.